Listed here is a single T cell receptor beta chain. Its target is unknown. The source of the sample is a study of cytomegalovirus exposure and HLA in healthy donors. From germline, CDR1 is SGHRS and CDR2 YFSETQ. The CDR3 is made up of 15 amino acids. The J segment lost 5 bases and the V segment lost 0 bases, leaving 6 bases of the junction unmatched. The study, taken as a whole, reports: Another analysis was done later, and it associated 17,000 or so TCR beta sequences with HLA alleles at 0.05 false discovery rate. Upon later analysis, HLA-associated TCR beta chains proved more clonally expanded than other, equally common chains. Productive status was seen about 90% or about 30% of the time for most TCR beta V segments in an earlier analysis.

PCR amplification relied on 60 Vbeta primers (plus 13 Jbeta primers). The repertoire was sequenced with immunoSEQ multiplex PCR; TCRdb's copy has only in-frame clones and lacks some. The table includes approximately 160,000 clones, around three quarters detected once. The V gene is TRBV5-1, the J gene TRBJ2-3, with TRBD1 matching 7 bases. Sequences were obtained from PBMCs. The receptor was derived from a woman younger than 45 in good health and CMV-seronegative. CDR3 residues: CASSLDESGGDTQYF. The DNA for the CDR3 is TGCGCCAGCAGCTTGGATGAGTCAGGGGGAGATACGCAGTATTTT.